This T cell receptor beta chain was captured in a study of blood T cells in healthy people across ages. General study findings and limits: For the donors, CMV status was unknown and possibly confounded expanded clonotype changes. Diversity estimated from one million T cells was considered an underestimate.

This clonotype appeared many times. As yet, its antigen is unknown. CDR1 is MDHEN and CDR2 is SYDVKM in the germline V gene. The ends were cut back, 3 bases at V and 0 bases at J, with 12 bases in the middle. This CDR3 region has 15 residues. Primers used in a second PCR of roughly 6 to 12 cycles were a sample-barcoded 5' primer and a J-beta primer mix. Each CDR3 protein is one row after TCRdb ran MiXCR on the 5' RACE reads. The table lists about 640,000 distinct CDR3 sequences, approximately 30% of them singletons, with 15% to 19% in the top ten. The receptor was derived from a woman aged 80 or over in good health. Input material: blood. The genes are TRBV28 and TRBJ2-7; perhaps TRBD1 as D (6 bases). CDR3 coding DNA: TGTGCCAGCAGTTTTACAGGGAACCCCTCCTACGAGCAGTACTTC. It specifies CASSFTGNPSYEQYF.